These 30 T cell receptor beta chains originate from one sample sequenced in a study of T cell changes during pregnancy in multiple sclerosis. Sequenced by immunoSEQ multiplex PCR; TCRdb stores in-frame clones only, minus some. The table lists 35,000 to 50,000 clones, about 85% of them singletons. The specimen comprised CD4+ T cells from peripheral blood mononuclear cells, sampled in the second trimester of pregnancy. All receptors derive from a female donor with multiple sclerosis, enrolled in a pregnancy study.

The chain uses TRBV28 and TRBJ2-1; TRBD2 matches at 12 bases. Germline values: CDR1 MDHEN, CDR2 SYDVKM. This CDR3 has 15 residues. With 5 bases clipped from V and 16 bases from J, the junction kept 15 bases outside the gene matches. The CDR3 protein is CASSVGTSGRVRKFF. As DNA, the CDR3 is TGTGCCAGCAGTGTCGGGACTAGCGGGCGGGTTCGGAAATTCTTC.

This chain joins TRBV28 and TRBJ2-1, with D perhaps TRBD1 (6 bases). CDR1 is MDHEN, CDR2 SYDVKM, per germline. V shed 6 bases and J shed 6 bases, with 18 bases lying between them. There are 15 residues in the CDR3. The CDR3 spells CASSLPLGAGNEQFF. CDR3 bases: TGTGCCAGCAGCCTCCCCCTGGGGGCCGGCAATGAGCAGTTCTTC.

The V and J genes are TRBV10-3 and TRBJ2-3, with TRBD2 matching over 8 bases. Trimming removed 6 bases from V and 2 bases from J; junction bases left unmatched: 4. Looked up from germline, CDR1 is ENHRY and CDR2 is SYGVKD. This CDR3 contains 14 residues. The CDR3 here is CAIRLAGNTDTQYF. In DNA form, the CDR3 reads TGTGCCATCAGATTAGCGGGAAACACAGATACGCAGTATTTT.

The V and J genes are TRBV5-4 and TRBJ2-1; TRBD2 matches at 7 bases. CDR3 size: 15 residues. Trimming cost V 4 bases and J 6 bases; bases outside gene matches: 10. Germline CDR1 and CDR2: SGHNT and YYREEE (reference sequence). CDR3 bases: TGTGCCAGCAGCCTGCTAGCGGTCATCGGCAATGAGCAGTTCTTC. As protein: CASSLLAVIGNEQFF. Drawing the rest from reference TRBV5-4 and TRBJ2-1, the complete variable domain is ETGVTQSPTHLIKTRGQQVTLRCSSQSGHNTVSWYQQALGQGPQFIFQYYREEENGRGNFPPRFSGLQFPNYSSELNVNALELDDSALYLCASSLLAVIGNEQFFGPGTRLTVL.

This chain links TRBV7-2 with TRBJ1-5; a possible D gene is TRBD1 (6 bases). Trimming cost V 1 base and J 7 bases, with 11 bases left between them. CDR3 length equals 14 residues. The germline V gene encodes CDR1 SGHTA and CDR2 FQGNSA. CDR3 residues: CASSLDGGGQPQHF. The CDR3 nucleotides are TGTGCCAGCAGCTTAGATGGGGGCGGCCAGCCCCAGCATTTT.

The rearrangement uses TRBV7-9 and TRBJ1-1; TRBD1 matches 8 bases. V trimming: 6 bases; J trimming: 0 bases; junction bases outside the gene matches: 6. Germline V CDR1 and CDR2: SEHNR, FQNEAQ (reference sequence). The CDR3 is 15 amino acids. CDR3 DNA sequence: TGTGCCAGCAGGTTACTACAGGGGGTGAACACTGAAGCTTTCTTT. This sequence encodes CASRLLQGVNTEAFF.

The V and J genes are TRBV6-5 and TRBJ2-2, with 8 bases aligning to TRBD2. V lost 7 bases, J lost 7 bases, and 11 bases stayed unmatched. This CDR3 is built from 15 residues. Germline CDR1 reads MNHEY; CDR2 reads SVGAGI. The CDR3 spells CASIPSGGGGGELFF. CDR3 nucleotides: TGTGCCAGCATCCCCTCGGGGGGGGGAGGCGGGGAGCTGTTTTTT.

The V gene is TRBV5-6, the J gene TRBJ2-4; TRBD2 might be the D (6 bases). This CDR3 is built from 16 residues. V was cut by 0 bases and J by 4 bases, with 14 bases left in between. Germline CDR1 is SGHDT and CDR2 is YYEEEE. The CDR3 DNA follows: TGTGCCAGCAGCTTGGTCCTGGGCGCGGGGAAAAACATTCAGTACTTC. It yields the protein CASSLVLGAGKNIQYF.

The chain carries TRBV2 and TRBJ2-5; weak D call: TRBD2 (6 bases). V was cut by 6 bases and J by 2 bases, with 16 bases left in between. This CDR3 is built from 15 residues. CDR1 is SNHLY and CDR2 is FYNNEI in the germline V gene. CDR3 amino acids: CASSAEGLAQETQYF. The CDR3 coding sequence is TGTGCCAGCAGCGCCGAGGGGCTAGCGCAAGAGACCCAGTACTTC.

The V gene is TRBV5-6, the J gene TRBJ1-5; TRBD1 agrees at 7 bases. The CDR3 covers 16 residues. V shed 4 bases, J shed 1 base, and the junction held 8 bases outside the gene matches. The germline CDR1 and CDR2 sequences are SGHDT and YYEEEE. CDR3 amino acids: CASSGSSGQSNQPQHF. CDR3 nucleotides: TGTGCCAGCAGCGGATCTTCGGGACAGAGCAATCAGCCCCAGCATTTT.

V gene TRBV4-1 combines with J gene TRBJ2-5; 10 nucleotides line up with TRBD1. The CDR3 is made up of 16 amino acids. Germline loops: CDR1 MGHRA, CDR2 YSYEKL. V was clipped by 1 base and J by 5 bases; unmatched bases: 7. CDR3: CASSQVTGGAGETQYF. DNA for the CDR3: TGCGCCAGCAGCCAAGTGACAGGGGGCGCGGGGGAGACCCAGTACTTC.

This chain joins TRBV30 and TRBJ2-4; the match to TRBD1 covers 9 bases. The CDR3 spans 14 residues. J gave up 9 bases and V 2 bases, and 8 bases lay outside the gene matches. Germline V gene data show CDR1 as GTSNPN and CDR2 as SVGIG (reference sequence). CDR3: CAWSQQGTGSIQYF. The CDR3 coding sequence is TGTGCCTGGAGTCAACAAGGGACAGGGTCCATTCAGTACTTC. Using reference TRBV30 and TRBJ2-4 for the parts outside the CDR3, the full variable domain is SQTIHQWPATLVQPVGSPLSLECTVEGTSNPNLYWYRQAAGRGLQLLFYSVGIGQISSEVPQNLSASRPQDRQFILSSKKLLLSDSGFYLCAWSQQGTGSIQYFGAGTRLSVL.

This clone was observed a single time. This sequence joins TRBV7-8 and TRBJ2-5; 8 nucleotides align to TRBD2. Germline CDR1 SGHVS, CDR2 FQNEAQ. The CDR3 has 14 amino acids. The V segment lost 5 bases and the J segment 3 bases; nucleotides outside the gene matches: 5. CDR3 loop: CASSLGLAKETQYF. CDR3 nucleotide sequence: TGTGCCAGCAGCCTAGGACTAGCCAAAGAGACCCAGTACTTC. Full variable domain (missing parts from reference TRBV7-8 and TRBJ2-5): GAGVSQSPRYKVAKRGQDVALRCDPISGHVSLFWYQQALGQGPEFLTYFQNEAQLDKSGLPSDRFFAERPEGSVSTLKIQRTQQEDSAVYLCASSLGLAKETQYFGPGTRLLVL.

This chain uses TRBV10-3 with TRBJ2-3; D is undetermined. This CDR3 spans 13 amino acids. Between the trimmed V and J ends, which lost 6 bases and 5 bases, there was a span of 12 bases. Germline values: CDR1 ENHRY, CDR2 SYGVKD. In DNA, the CDR3 is TGTGCCATCAGGTCAGAAGACATAGATACGCAGTATTTT. This encodes CAIRSEDIDTQYF.

In this sample, this clone turned up once. This CDR3 is also generated by other DNA sequences in the sample. This sequence joins TRBV6-5 and TRBJ2-6, with D tentatively TRBD2 (6 bases). V lost 4 bases, J lost 4 bases, and 8 bases lay in between. Germline assignment: CDR1 MNHEY and CDR2 SVGAGI. This CDR3 is built from 14 residues. The CDR3 DNA follows: TGTGCCAGCAGTTCCGGAGGGGGGGCCAACGTCCTGACTTTC. Protein sequence: CASSSGGGANVLTF.

V gene TRBV28 combines with J gene TRBJ1-1, with TRBD1 matching over 8 bases. The CDR3 consists of 16 residues. CDR1 is MDHEN and CDR2 is SYDVKM in the germline V gene. V was clipped by 3 bases and J by 0 bases; unmatched bases: 6. In DNA, the CDR3 is TGTGCCAGCAGTTTTCTCAGGACAGGGCTGAACACTGAAGCTTTCTTT. This gives the protein CASSFLRTGLNTEAFF. Variable domain in full (rest from reference TRBV28 and TRBJ1-1): DVKVTQSSRYLVKRTGEKVFLECVQDMDHENMFWYRQDPGLGLRLIYFSYDVKMKEKGDIPEGYSVSREKKERFSLILESASTNQTSMYLCASSFLRTGLNTEAFFGQGTRLTVV.

This clone was found once. The chain couples TRBV30 to TRBJ2-7, with 7 nucleotides matching TRBD2. CDR1 is GTSNPN and CDR2 is SVGIG in the germline V gene (reference sequence). The CDR3 covers 14 residues. Unmatched junction bases numbered 9, after V lost 4 bases and J lost 3 bases. CDR3 DNA: TGTGCCTGGAATTCCCCTAGCGGACTCTACGAGCAGTACTTC. It is translated as CAWNSPSGLYEQYF.

The J gene is TRBJ2-3, the V gene TRBV14; 14 bases line up with TRBD2. Trimming removed 1 base from V and 9 bases from J; junction bases left unmatched: 9. This CDR3 contains 17 residues. Germline-derived CDR1 and CDR2 are SGHDN and FVKESK. The DNA of the CDR3 is TGTGCCAGCAGCCAAGGGGGACTAGCGGGAGTTGGATGGACGCAGTATTTT. It codes for CASSQGGLAGVGWTQYF.

For the CDR3, the DNA is TGCGCCAGCAGCAGGGACAGGGGGCAGGAGACCCAGTACTTC. Its protein is CASSRDRGQETQYF. The chain employs TRBV5-1 and TRBJ2-5; 12 nucleotides match TRBD1. This CDR3 contains 14 residues. Per germline, CDR1 SGHRS and CDR2 YFSETQ. The junction had 3 bases not matched to a gene; V was cut back by 4 bases and J by 5 bases.

This clone was counted once. The chain combines TRBV6-5 with TRBJ2-7; 9 bases line up with TRBD2. The CDR3 contains 14 residues. V gave up 5 bases and J gave up 2 bases; unmatched junction bases: 4. Germline V CDR1 and CDR2: MNHEY, SVGAGI. This CDR3 reads CASSRTSATYEQYF. DNA of the CDR3: TGTGCCAGCAGTAGGACTAGCGCGACCTACGAGCAGTACTTC.

Remarks on this clone: The junction does not match germline at one end; this may be a read error. V and J are TRBV7-7 and TRBJ2-2; the D gene is possibly TRBD2 (6 bases). This CDR3 region has 14 residues. The V gene's germline CDR1 is SSHAT and CDR2 FNYEAQ (reference sequence). The CDR3 spells CASSPRDLTGELFF. The CDR3 DNA follows: TGTGCTAGCAGCCCCCGGGACTTAACCGGGGAGCTGTTTTTT.

This clone came up once. The chain joins TRBV25-1 to TRBJ2-5; D call uncertain. The germline V and J ends were trimmed by 3 bases and 0 bases, with 8 bases remaining between them. The CDR3 is made up of 14 amino acids. Looked up from germline, CDR1 is MGHDK and CDR2 is SYGVNS. CDR3 loop: CASSEPLYQETQYF. The CDR3 DNA follows: TGTGCCAGCAGTGAGCCCCTATACCAAGAGACCCAGTACTTC.

The gene calls are TRBV6-1 and TRBJ1-4, with D possibly being TRBD1 (6 bases). The CDR3 length is 16 residues. The V gene's germline CDR1 is MNHNS and CDR2 SASEGT. V lost 3 bases and J 4 bases, leaving 15 bases between the germline ends. The DNA for the CDR3 is TGTGCCAGCAGTGATGGGAACAGGGCAGTTAATGAAAAACTGTTTTTT. This gives the protein CASSDGNRAVNEKLFF.

The J gene is TRBJ1-2, the V gene TRBV29-1; 8 bases are a match to TRBD1. Germline CDR1 is SQVTM and CDR2 is ANQGSEA. The trim removed 3 bases at V and 8 bases at J, leaving 8 bases unmatched. This CDR3 region has 13 residues. In nucleotides, the CDR3 is TGCAGCGTTGACCAGACAGGGGTGAACGGCTACACCTTC. As protein: CSVDQTGVNGYTF.

CDR3 nucleotide sequence: TGTGCCAGCAGCTTCGACAGGACTAATTCACCCCTCCACTTT. The encoded protein is CASSFDRTNSPLHF. The chain recombines TRBV7-2 with TRBJ1-6; TRBD1 might be the D (6 bases). Germline V gives CDR1 SGHTA, CDR2 FQGNSA. This CDR3 region has 14 residues. Trimming removed 3 bases from V and 6 bases from J, with 9 bases in between.

CDR3 sequence reads: CASSGRTGLAGINEQFF. CDR3 bases: TGTGCCAGCAGCGGACGGACGGGACTAGCGGGAATTAATGAGCAGTTCTTC. The rearrangement uses TRBV9 and TRBJ2-1; 13 bases fit TRBD2. The CDR3 covers 17 residues. CDR1 and CDR2 (germline): SGDLS, YYNGEE. The ends lost 3 bases at V and 7 bases at J; junction bases unmatched: 10.

The genes are TRBV5-6 and TRBJ2-5; 9 nucleotides agree with TRBD2. This CDR3 contains 18 residues. The V gene end was trimmed by 4 bases and the J gene end by 4 bases; junction bases not matched to a gene: 17. Germline CDR1 is SGHDT and CDR2 is YYEEEE. CDR3 protein: CASSPLGGSGSRRETQYF. The CDR3 DNA sequence: TGTGCCAGCAGCCCGCTGGGTGGTAGCGGGAGTCGGCGAGAGACCCAGTACTTC.

CDR3 DNA: TGTGCCAGCAGCTTCCCCTTGCGCTATGGCTACACCTTC. This gives the protein CASSFPLRYGYTF. This chain uses TRBV7-9 with TRBJ1-2; no clear D gene. Trimming took off 3 bases at V and 4 bases at J, with 9 bases between the two ends. Germline CDR1 SEHNR, CDR2 FQNEAQ (reference sequence). This CDR3 has 13 amino acids.

This chain uses TRBV5-4 with TRBJ2-4; D not resolved. In germline, CDR1 is SGHNT, CDR2 YYREEE (reference sequence). The CDR3 spans 14 residues. The germline V and J ends were trimmed by 2 bases and 0 bases, with 6 bases remaining between them. This CDR3 reads CASSFELAKNIQYF. CDR3 sequence (DNA): TGTGCCAGCAGCTTCGAACTAGCCAAAAACATTCAGTACTTC.

J is TRBJ1-5 and V is TRBV7-6; TRBD1 agrees at 7 bases. J was trimmed by 8 bases and V by 5 bases; bases with no gene match: 9. CDR1 and CDR2 from the germline V gene are SGHVS and FNYEAQ. This CDR3 comprises 14 residues. CDR3 loop: CASSQTGSVEPQHF. As DNA, the CDR3 is TGTGCCAGCAGCCAGACAGGGTCGGTGGAGCCCCAGCATTTT.